The 24 T cell receptor beta chains in this list originate from one sample, sequenced in a study of T-cell memory formation after mild COVID-19. TCRdb reprocessed the 5' RACE reads via MiXCR and lists one record per CDR3 protein. Here the sample spans roughly 280,000 distinct CDR3 sequences, around 15% being singletons. Sequencing was done on a sample of PBMCs or a T cell subset sorted from them (not recorded which). Receptors were obtained from a young man who had mild COVID-19 (a few samples of this study predate the infection). Cell type and time point are not known.

This clonotype came up a few times. The chain uses TRBV6-5 and TRBJ1-2, with D possibly being TRBD1 (5 bases). Germline V CDR1 and CDR2: MNHEY, SVGAGI. V lost 2 bases and J 2 bases, leaving 18 bases between the germline ends. This CDR3 spans 17 amino acids. In DNA, the CDR3 is TGTGCCAGCAGTTACCATCCCTCGCCCGGGGCCAACTATGGCTACACCTTC. Protein product: CASSYHPSPGANYGYTF.

This clonotype turned up a few times. The CDR3 region is CASSYRREFSPLHF. CDR3 coding DNA: TGTGCCAGCAGTTACCGCCGGGAGTTTTCACCCCTCCACTTT. V gene TRBV6-5 combines with J gene TRBJ1-6; D unclear. Germline CDR1 and CDR2: MNHEY and SVGAGI. The V end lost 2 bases, the J end lost 9 bases, and 11 bases lay between the germline ends. CDR3 length: 14 amino acids.

This clonotype was counted between two and nine times. CDR3 sequence: CSAGDRGHTGELFF. The CDR3 nucleotides are TGCAGTGCTGGGGACAGGGGGCACACCGGGGAGCTGTTTTTT. The chain has TRBV20-1 and TRBJ2-2; 12 bases line up with TRBD1. Trimming took 5 bases from V and 3 from J; bases not matched to a gene: 1. From germline, CDR1 is DFQATT and CDR2 SNEGSKA (reference sequence). The length of the CDR3 is 14 residues.

The chain recombines TRBV6-2 or TRBV6-3 with TRBJ1-6; D is unresolved. The CDR3 length is 12 residues. Germline values: CDR1 MNHEY, CDR2 SVGEGT. Trimming stripped 2 bases from V and 14 bases from J, with 10 bases between. The CDR3 region is CASSYPGYSLHF. DNA of the CDR3: TGTGCCAGCAGTTACCCTGGGTATTCCCTCCACTTT.

The chain combines TRBV7-9 with TRBJ2-1; 8 nucleotides line up with TRBD1. Germline V gene sequence: CDR1 SEHNR, CDR2 FQNEAQ (reference sequence). CDR3 length equals 15 residues. The ends lost 5 bases at V and 8 bases at J; junction bases unmatched: 11. The CDR3 here is CASSRYAGGADEQFF. Here the CDR3 DNA reads TGTGCCAGCAGCCGTTATGCAGGGGGCGCGGATGAGCAGTTCTTC.

This clonotype has a handful of counts. The rearrangement links TRBV24-1 to TRBJ2-1; TRBD2 matches at 11 bases. V lost 3 bases, J lost 0 bases, and 6 bases stayed unmatched. This CDR3 is built from 18 residues. Germline CDR1 and CDR2: KGHDR and SFDVKD. The CDR3: CATSDASGGQSSYNEQFF. CDR3 DNA: TGTGCCACCAGTGATGCTAGCGGGGGGCAGAGCTCCTACAATGAGCAGTTCTTC.

The chain links TRBV4-3 to TRBJ2-5; tentatively, D is TRBD1 (5 bases). The germline CDR1 and CDR2 sequences are LGHNA and YSLEER. V shed 1 base and J shed 1 base, with 7 bases lying between them. There are 14 residues in the CDR3. As DNA, the CDR3 is TGCGCCAGCAGCCAAGGACAGTTCCAAGAGACCCAGTACTTC. Its protein is CASSQGQFQETQYF.

This clonotype was observed many times. This rearrangement joins TRBV7-2 to TRBJ1-2; D is ambiguous. The CDR3 is 13 residues long. The V end was cut by 2 bases, the J end by 6 bases, with 10 bases between. Germline V gene lookup returns CDR1 SGHTA and CDR2 FQGNSA. Here the CDR3 DNA reads TGTGCCAGCAGCTTATGGGGAGGTCATGGCTACACCTTC. Translated: CASSLWGGHGYTF.

This clonotype was seen at least ten times. V is TRBV4-1 and J is TRBJ2-5; 10 bases line up with TRBD2. The CDR3 runs to 16 residues. Germline assignment: CDR1 MGHRA and CDR2 YSYEKL. The J segment lost 5 bases and the V segment lost 3 bases, leaving 9 bases of the junction unmatched. The CDR3 bases are TGCGCCAGCAGCCACCTAGGAGGGACTAGCGACGAGACCCAGTACTTC. Protein: CASSHLGGTSDETQYF.

This chain joins TRBV5-1 and TRBJ1-1, with D unresolved. The CDR3 length is 16 residues. Germline lookup yields CDR1 SGHRS and CDR2 YFSETQ. The V end lost 0 bases, the J end lost 4 bases, and 16 bases lay between the germline ends. The CDR3 DNA follows: TGCGCCAGCAGCTTGGCCGGAGGGCCCTTGGGCACTGAAGCTTTCTTT. The encoded protein is CASSLAGGPLGTEAFF.

This clonotype has a count of ten or more. The rearrangement links TRBV5-1 to TRBJ1-3; unclear D gene. Germline V lookup: CDR1 SGHRS, CDR2 YFSETQ. There are 17 residues in the CDR3. Trimming left V 0 bases short and J 4 bases short, with 17 bases between. CDR3 region: CASSLDAAGAFGNTIYF. In DNA, the CDR3 is TGCGCCAGCAGCTTGGACGCCGCGGGCGCATTCGGAAACACCATATATTTT.

This clonotype was counted a single time. The CDR3 region has the DNA TGTGCCAGCAGCGGCGGGACTCTCTCCTACAATGAGCAGTTCTTC. It yields the protein CASSGGTLSYNEQFF. V and J are TRBV5-6 and TRBJ2-1; TRBD2 might be the D (6 bases). The V and J ends lost 4 bases and 0 bases respectively, with 11 bases between them. This CDR3 comprises 15 residues. CDR1 and CDR2 (germline): SGHDT, YYEEEE.

V gene TRBV15 combines with J gene TRBJ2-3; D gene uncertain. Trimming shortened V by 1 base and J by 2 bases, and 10 bases separated the two germline ends. The CDR3 sequence is 15 residues long. Germline V gives CDR1 LNHNV, CDR2 YYDKDF (reference sequence). This chain's CDR3 is CATSRASEPTDTQYF. In DNA form, the CDR3 reads TGTGCCACCAGCAGAGCATCGGAACCCACAGATACGCAGTATTTT.

This clonotype showed up just a few times. The rearrangement links TRBV5-6 to TRBJ2-6; TRBD2 matches 11 bases. The CDR3 is 18 amino acids. Per germline, CDR1 SGHDT and CDR2 YYEEEE. J lost 0 bases, V lost 4 bases, and 6 bases had no gene match. The CDR3 bases are TGTGCCAGCAGCCCACTAGCGGGGGCGCTCTCTGGGGCCAACGTCCTGACTTTC. Translation gives CASSPLAGALSGANVLTF.

CDR3 sequence: CASPPQTDRGQGEQYV. DNA of the CDR3: TGCGCCAGCCCTCCTCAAACGGACAGGGGGCAGGGTGAGCAGTACGTC. The chain employs TRBV5-1 and TRBJ2-7, with 11 bases lining up with TRBD1. Germline V gene data show CDR1 as SGHRS and CDR2 as YFSETQ. Losses at the gene ends were 7 bases for V and 7 bases for J; bases not matched to a gene: 16. The CDR3 runs 16 residues.

In this sample, this clonotype turned up a few times. V usage is TRBV5-1 and J usage is TRBJ2-1; 11 nucleotides align to TRBD2. This CDR3 has 16 residues. The trim removed 0 bases at V and 7 bases at J, leaving 6 bases unmatched. The germline CDR1 and CDR2 sequences are SGHRS and YFSETQ. The CDR3 loop reads CASSLALAGGENEQFF. In DNA, the CDR3 is TGCGCCAGCAGCTTGGCCTTAGCGGGGGGGGAGAATGAGCAGTTCTTC.

The V gene is TRBV5-1, the J gene TRBJ2-1, with D perhaps matching TRBD1 (5 bases). This CDR3 comprises 15 residues. The V end lost 8 bases, the J end lost 0 bases, and 15 bases lay between the germline ends. CDR1 SGHRS and CDR2 YFSETQ come from the germline V gene. The CDR3 reads CASRDGHLSYNEQFF. Written as DNA, the CDR3 is TGCGCCAGTAGAGACGGACACCTCTCCTACAATGAGCAGTTCTTC.

Only one count was recorded for this clonotype. This sequence joins TRBV19 and TRBJ2-1; 7 bases match TRBD1. Germline CDR1 LNHDA, CDR2 SQIVND (reference sequence). The V and J ends lost 7 bases and 2 bases, in that order; junction bases with no gene match: 2. This CDR3 has 13 residues. The CDR3 sequence: CASKGGPYNEQFF. The CDR3 bases are TGTGCCAGTAAAGGGGGCCCCTACAATGAGCAGTTCTTC.

This chain uses TRBV19 with TRBJ2-6; D assignment may be TRBD1 or TRBD2 (6 bases each). Trimming removed 11 bases from V and 1 base from J, with 18 bases in between. This CDR3 comprises 16 residues. Germline assignment: CDR1 LNHDA and CDR2 SQIVND (reference sequence). DNA for the CDR3: TGTGCCTCTCGGGGGCTCCGGGTATCTGGGGCCAACGTCCTGACTTTC. This sequence encodes CASRGLRVSGANVLTF.

Many counts were recorded for this clonotype. The V call is TRBV7-3, the J call TRBJ2-3; D perhaps matches TRBD2 (5 bases). Germline CDR1 and CDR2: SGHTA and FQGTGA. Trimming removed 4 bases from V and 9 bases from J, with 23 bases in between. The CDR3 runs to 16 residues. CDR3 residues: CASSSVTKSEVGTQYF. The DNA for the CDR3 is TGTGCCAGCAGCTCCGTGACTAAAAGTGAAGTAGGGACGCAGTATTTT.

As to this clonotype: Mismatch with germline at one junction end may stem from a read error. The rearrangement uses TRBV2 and TRBJ2-1, with 9 positions matching TRBD2. CDR3 length: 15 amino acids. From germline, CDR1 is SNHLY and CDR2 FYNNEI. CDR3 coding DNA: TGTGCCAGCAGGACCGGGACTAGCTCCCACAATGAGCAGTTCTTC. Protein: CASRTGTSSHNEQFF. Supplemented by reference TRBV2 and TRBJ2-1, the full variable domain reads EPEVTQTPSHQVTQMGQEVILRCVPISNHLYFYWYRQILGQKVEFLVSFYNNEISEKSEIFDDQFSVERPDGSNFTLKIRSTKLEDSAMYFCASRTGTSSHNEQFFGPGTRLTVL.

The gene calls are TRBV10-3 and TRBJ1-4, with D perhaps matching TRBD1 (6 bases). The germline V gene encodes CDR1 ENHRY and CDR2 SYGVKD. V lost 10 bases to trimming and J lost 8 bases, with 20 bases between them. CDR3 size: 14 residues. CDR3 nucleotides: TGTGCCACAATGAAGCCGGGGGCAGGGGAAAAACTGTTTTTT. This sequence encodes CATMKPGAGEKLFF.

The rearrangement uses TRBV5-5 and TRBJ1-1; D remains ambiguous. Germline CDR1 and CDR2: SGHKS and YYEKEE (reference sequence). The CDR3 extends over 13 amino acids. V was trimmed by 2 bases and J by 10 bases, leaving 15 bases between them. CDR3 coding DNA: TGTGCCAGCAGCTTCGGCGTGGCGCCGGTAGCTTTCTTT. Its translation: CASSFGVAPVAFF. The entire variable domain, with the rest obtained from reference TRBV5-5 and TRBJ1-1, is as follows: DAGVTQSPTHLIKTRGQQVTLRCSPISGHKSVSWYQQVLGQGPQFIFQYYEKEERGRGNFPDRFSARQFPNYSSELNVNALLLGDSALYLCASSFGVAPVAFFGQGTRLTVV.

The chain couples TRBV9 to TRBJ2-1; TRBD1 might be the D (5 bases). The germline V gene encodes CDR1 SGDLS and CDR2 YYNGEE. The CDR3 consists of 15 residues. Trimming removed 2 bases at V and 4 bases at J, with 13 bases between. DNA for the CDR3: TGTGCCAGCAGCGTCCGATCCGACAGTTACAATGAGCAGTTCTTC. As protein: CASSVRSDSYNEQFF.